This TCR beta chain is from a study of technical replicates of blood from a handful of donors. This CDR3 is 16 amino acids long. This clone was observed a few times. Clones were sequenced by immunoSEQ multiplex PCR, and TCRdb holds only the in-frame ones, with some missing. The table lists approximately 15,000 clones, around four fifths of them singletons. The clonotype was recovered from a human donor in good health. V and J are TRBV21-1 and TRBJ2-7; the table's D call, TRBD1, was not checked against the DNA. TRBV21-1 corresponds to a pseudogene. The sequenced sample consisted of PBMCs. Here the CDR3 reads CASSRDSRPSPYEQYF. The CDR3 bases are TGTGCCAGCAGTCGGGACAGTAGGCCTTCTCCCTACGAGCAGTACTTC.